Below are 15 T cell receptor beta chains sequenced from a single sample in a study of T-cell memory formation after mild COVID-19. TCRdb reanalysed the 5' RACE reads using MiXCR and keeps one entry per CDR3 protein. The repertoire includes about 6,500 distinct CDR3 sequences, less than 75% of them detected once, and roughly 2.7% sits in the top ten. Sample: PBMCs or a T cell subset sorted from them (not recorded which). Every receptor here comes from an adult who had mild COVID-19 (a few samples of this study predate the infection). Cell type and time point are not known.

V is TRBV2 and J is TRBJ2-3; D may be TRBD1 (5 bases). The CDR3 runs 15 residues. Germline V gene data show CDR1 as SNHLY and CDR2 as FYNNEI. Trimming shortened V by 10 bases and J by 0 bases, and 17 bases separated the two germline ends. For the CDR3, the DNA is TGTGCCACCGAGCGAGACAGCGCTAGCACAGATACGCAGTATTTT. Translated, it gives CATERDSASTDTQYF.

In its sample, this clonotype ranks as medium-sized. CDR3 nucleotides: TGCGCCAGCAGCCAAGGTGGAGGGGTGAACACTGAAGCTTTCTTT. Amino acids: CASSQGGGVNTEAFF. This chain joins TRBV4-3 and TRBJ1-1; TRBD1 is a possible D gene (5 bases). Germline CDR1 LGHNA, CDR2 YSLEER. The CDR3 runs to 15 residues. V shed 1 base and J shed 0 bases, with 9 bases lying between them.

In its sample, this clonotype ranks as medium-sized (0.01 to 0.1%). V is TRBV4-3 and J is TRBJ2-2; tentatively, D is TRBD2 (6 bases). V lost 0 bases and J lost 0, with 8 bases in between. The germline V gene encodes CDR1 LGHNA and CDR2 YSLEER. This CDR3 is 16 amino acids long. The CDR3 loop is CASSQEGRPNTGELFF. The CDR3 coding sequence is TGCGCCAGCAGCCAAGAAGGGAGGCCGAACACCGGGGAGCTGTTTTTT.

This chain links TRBV27 with TRBJ2-3; 7 nucleotides agree with TRBD2. This CDR3 is 15 amino acids long. CDR1 and CDR2 from the germline V gene are MNHEY and SMNVEV (reference sequence). V lost 1 base and J lost 4; bases outside the gene matches: 5. The CDR3 is CASSLWGGVADTQYF. The DNA for the CDR3 is TGTGCCAGCAGTTTATGGGGGGGGGTTGCAGATACGCAGTATTTT.

The chain links TRBV20-1 to TRBJ2-3, with 7 bases fitting TRBD2. In germline, CDR1 is DFQATT, CDR2 SNEGSKA (reference sequence). CDR3 size: 13 residues. The V gene end was trimmed by 5 bases and the J gene end by 2 bases; junction bases not matched to a gene: 4. CDR3 in DNA: TGCAGTGCTCGGGGGAGGGTCACAGATACGCAGTATTTT. Translated, it gives CSARGRVTDTQYF.

The gene calls are TRBV11-2 and TRBJ2-5; 8 positions agree with TRBD2. Germline lookup yields CDR1 SGHAT and CDR2 FQNNGV. The CDR3 has 14 amino acids. Losses at the gene ends were 1 base for V and 5 bases for J; bases not matched to a gene: 3. The CDR3: CASSLGPGGETQYF. In DNA form, the CDR3 reads TGTGCCAGCAGCTTAGGTCCGGGAGGGGAGACCCAGTACTTC.

The CDR3 reads CASSQDPPGLVSIQYF. The CDR3 region has the DNA TGCGCCAGCAGCCAAGACCCCCCGGGACTAGTATCTATTCAGTACTTC. The V gene is TRBV4-3, the J gene TRBJ2-4; 8 positions agree with TRBD2. V lost 0 bases to trimming and J lost 10 bases; unmatched junction nucleotides: 11. The length of the CDR3 is 16 residues. Germline V CDR1 and CDR2: LGHNA, YSLEER.

This chain links TRBV4-3 with TRBJ1-2; no clear D gene. Trimming left V 3 bases short and J 8 bases short, with 19 bases between. From germline, CDR1 is LGHNA and CDR2 YSLEER. This CDR3 is built from 15 residues. As DNA, the CDR3 is TGCGCCAGCAGCCACTCGGCCAACGGGGTCGACGGCTACACCTTC. Translating it yields CASSHSANGVDGYTF.

By share of the sample, this clonotype is large. The chain couples TRBV11-2 to TRBJ2-1; D uncertain. Deletions cut 6 bases from V and 0 bases from J, with 12 bases between. CDR3 length: 15 amino acids. Germline V CDR1 and CDR2: SGHAT, FQNNGV. CDR3 nucleotides: TGTGCCAGCAGTTCGAGGTCCCACTCCTACAATGAGCAGTTCTTC. It translates to CASSSRSHSYNEQFF.

This clonotype counts as medium-sized. This sequence joins TRBV7-2 and TRBJ1-1; D unclear. Per the germline V gene, CDR1 is SGHTA and CDR2 is FQGNSA. V lost 1 base, J lost 1 base, and 4 bases lay in between. The CDR3 is 13 amino acids. The CDR3 loop is CASSLGQNTEAFF. CDR3 bases: TGTGCCAGCAGCTTAGGGCAGAACACTGAAGCTTTCTTT.

The chain carries TRBV7-6 and TRBJ2-5; 11 nucleotides align to TRBD2. This CDR3 is 15 amino acids long. Germline-derived CDR1 and CDR2 are SGHVS and FNYEAQ. With V trimmed by 3 bases and J by 4 bases, 4 bases remained unmatched. The CDR3 loop is CASSFDSGGGETQYF. Written as DNA, the CDR3 is TGTGCCAGCAGCTTCGATAGCGGGGGGGGAGAGACCCAGTACTTC.

The chain uses TRBV7-3 and TRBJ2-1, with D perhaps TRBD1 or TRBD2 (6 bases each). This CDR3 contains 15 residues. CDR1 and CDR2 from the germline V gene are SGHTA and FQGTGA. The V gene lost 1 base and the J gene lost 0 bases, with 7 bases spanning the gap. The CDR3 spells CASSLRGASYNEQFF. The DNA for the CDR3 is TGTGCCAGCAGCTTAAGGGGGGCCTCCTACAATGAGCAGTTCTTC. Looking up the rest from reference TRBV7-3 and TRBJ2-1 gives the full variable domain: GAGVSQTPSNKVTEKGKYVELRCDPISGHTALYWYRQSLGQGPEFLIYFQGTGAADDSGLPNDRFFAVRPEGSVSTLKIQRTERGDSAVYLCASSLRGASYNEQFFGPGTRLTVL.

This clonotype was recorded many times. V usage is TRBV7-6 and J usage is TRBJ2-3; a possible D gene is TRBD1 (6 bases). The CDR3 is 15 residues long. The V gene lost 4 bases and the J gene lost 5 bases, with 16 bases spanning the gap. Germline values: CDR1 SGHVS, CDR2 FNYEAQ. The CDR3 loop is CASSSTGTLLDTQYF. The CDR3 DNA follows: TGTGCCAGCAGCTCGACAGGCACTTTGTTAGATACGCAGTATTTT.

The chain carries TRBV7-9 and TRBJ2-1; D might be TRBD1 (6 bases). This CDR3 is 15 amino acids long. V lost 5 bases and J lost 4, with 15 bases in between. Per the germline V gene, CDR1 is SEHNR and CDR2 is FQNEAQ (reference sequence). CDR3 amino acids: CASSPRTAAYNEQFF. Written as DNA, the CDR3 is TGTGCCAGCAGCCCGAGGACAGCCGCATACAATGAGCAGTTCTTC.

In its sample, this clonotype was seen once. This chain uses TRBV4-3 with TRBJ2-2; D possibly matches TRBD1 or TRBD2 (6 bases each). Germline values: CDR1 LGHNA, CDR2 YSLEER. CDR3 length equals 17 residues. V was cut by 1 base and J by 7 bases, with 19 bases left in between. Here the CDR3 DNA reads TGCGCCAGCAGCCAAGGCCCCCGGGGGCCCGGGGGCGGGGAGCTGTTTTTT. Protein: CASSQGPRGPGGGELFF.